Listed below are T cell receptor beta chains from one sample, sequenced in a study of neoadjuvant anti-PD-1 for oral cavity cancer. Data came from immunoSEQ multiplex PCR; TCRdb stores just in-frame clones and leaves some out. The sample has about 14,000 clones, 62% seen once. The sample was PBMCs, taken before nivolumab (anti-PD-1) treatment. Receptor source: a person between 40 and 80 years old with oral cavity squamous cell carcinoma. Each CDR3 is given with its conserved first and last residue. The D gene is left open where the match is weak. Rows may omit the clone size; those that give it use once, few, many or a size class.

abundance,v_gene,j_gene,d_gene,CDR3nt,CDR3aa
once,TRBV11-2,TRBJ2-2,NA,TGTGCCAGCAGCTTATGGAGGAGCACCGGGGAGCTGTTTTTT,CASSLWRSTGELFF
NA,TRBV7-9,TRBJ2-3,TRBD2,TGTGCCAGCAGCTTAGAGACGGGGGGAAGAGATACGCAGTATTTT,CASSLETGGRDTQYF
NA,TRBV7-6,TRBJ2-2,TRBD2,TGTGCCAGCAGCCGCACTAGCGGGGGCCTCAACACCGGGGAGCTGTTTTTT,CASSRTSGGLNTGELFF
NA,TRBV9,TRBJ2-7,TRBD2,TGTGCCAGCAGCTTCGGGACTAGCGGAACCTACGAGCAGTACTTC,CASSFGTSGTYEQYF
few,TRBV5-1,TRBJ2-7,NA,TGCGCCAGCAGCTTGGATGCCCACTCCTACGAGCAGTACTTC,CASSLDAHSYEQYF
few,TRBV4-1,TRBJ2-5,TRBD1,TGCGTCAGCAGCCAGATTTCCGGGACAGGGGAGACCCAGTACTTC,CVSSQISGTGETQYF
few,TRBV19,TRBJ1-5,NA,TGTGCCAGTAGTGTCACTGGCGGAAATCAGCCCCAGCATTTT,CASSVTGGNQPQHF
few,TRBV2,TRBJ2-1,TRBD1,TGTGCCAGCAAATTCGTCCCGGGACAGGGTAATGAGCAGTTCTTC,CASKFVPGQGNEQFF
NA,TRBV2,TRBJ2-6,NA,TGTGCCAGCAGGTGGGACATCTATAGCTCTGGGGCCAACGTCCTGACTTTC,CASRWDIYSSGANVLTF
few,TRBV28,TRBJ2-3,TRBD2,TGTGCCAGCAGTCCAGCGGGGTCTAGCACAGATACGCAGTATTTT,CASSPAGSSTDTQYF
few,TRBV5-1,TRBJ1-4,NA,TGCGCCAGCAGTGGGGGACATGCTAATGAAAAACTGTTTTTT,CASSGGHANEKLFF
NA,TRBV19,TRBJ1-1,NA,TGTGCCAGTAGTATAGCGAACCTGAACACTGAAGCTTTCTTT,CASSIANLNTEAFF
few,TRBV5-5,TRBJ1-1,NA,TGTGCCAGCAGCTTGGTGGGAGGGAGGAACACTGAAGCTTTCTTT,CASSLVGGRNTEAFF
NA,TRBV5-1,TRBJ2-3,TRBD2,TGCGCCAGCAGCTTGTCCAGCGGGGTTAGCACAGATACGCAGTATTTT,CASSLSSGVSTDTQYF
few,TRBV18,TRBJ2-1,TRBD2,TGTGCCAGCTCACCGGGGAGGCTAGCGGGGGTCAATGAGCAGTTCTTC,CASSPGRLAGVNEQFF
NA,TRBV6-1,TRBJ2-1,NA,TGTGCCAGCAGTGGATCGGCGAATGAGCAGTTCTTC,CASSGSANEQFF
NA,TRBV14,TRBJ1-6,TRBD1,TGTGCCAGCACCACAGGGGGCGCGGGTAATTCACCCCTCCACTTT,CASTTGGAGNSPLHF
NA,TRBV10-3,TRBJ2-2,TRBD1,TGTGCCATCAGTGCCGGACAGGGGGCGACCGGGGAGCTGTTTTTT,CAISAGQGATGELFF
NA,TRBV19,TRBJ1-5,NA,TGTGCCAGTAGTCTCCGGACAGATAGCAATCAGCCCCAGCATTTT,CASSLRTDSNQPQHF
NA,TRBV21-1,TRBJ1-1,NA,TGTGCCAGCAGAAGGGGGCAAGCTTTCTTT,CASRRGQAFF
NA,TRBV5-1,TRBJ1-3,NA,TGCGCCAGCAGCCCGAGGGGTGATTGGGCTGGAAACACCATATATTTT,CASSPRGDWAGNTIYF
NA,TRBV27,TRBJ2-3,TRBD2,TGTGCCAGCAGCGCCCCCCCTAGCGGGAGAAGCACAGATACGCAGTATTTT,CASSAPPSGRSTDTQYF
NA,TRBV29-1,TRBJ2-5,NA,TGCAGCGATAAAAGGGGGGAGACCCAGTACTTC,CSDKRGETQYF
NA,TRBV9,TRBJ2-1,NA,TGTGCCAGCGGCCCCGGGACTCTTTACAATGAGCAGTTCTTC,CASGPGTLYNEQFF
once,TRBV27,TRBJ2-1,NA,TGTGCCAGCACACCGGGGCCGAAGAGTGAGCAGTTCTTC,CASTPGPKSEQFF
NA,TRBV9,TRBJ2-7,NA,TGTGCCAGCAGCGCCCGGGACGGGATAAGCTCCTACGAGCAGTACTTC,CASSARDGISSYEQYF
NA,TRBV2,TRBJ2-5,TRBD2,TGTGCCAGCAAGGCGGGAGAAGAGACCCAGTACTTC,CASKAGEETQYF
NA,TRBV5-4,TRBJ2-7,NA,TGTGCCAGCAGCCCCCGGGATAGCGCCTACGAGCAGTACTTC,CASSPRDSAYEQYF
NA,TRBV14,TRBJ2-7,NA,TGTGCCAGCAGCCAGGGGGGCGCCAGGACGAACGAGCAGTACTTC,CASSQGGARTNEQYF
NA,TRBV28,TRBJ1-1,TRBD1,TGTGCCAGCAGTCGAGACAGGGCTGGGATCACTGAAGCTTTCTTT,CASSRDRAGITEAFF
NA,TRBV5-6,TRBJ2-2,TRBD1,TGTGCCAGCAGCTTGTGGGGTTCGCGGACAGGGGGCGAAGGGGAGCTGTTTTTT,CASSLWGSRTGGEGELFF
NA,TRBV6-5,TRBJ1-6,TRBD1,TGTGCCAGCAGCGACAGGGCGGAAAATTCACCCCTCCACTTT,CASSDRAENSPLHF
NA,TRBV19,TRBJ1-4,NA,TGTGCCAGTAGTACCTCCGGGACACGCGAAAAACTGTTTTTT,CASSTSGTREKLFF
NA,TRBV28,TRBJ1-5,TRBD1,TGTGCCAGCAGTTCATCCGGGACAGGGTATCAGCCCCAGCATTTT,CASSSSGTGYQPQHF
NA,TRBV19,TRBJ1-3,NA,TGTGCCAGTAGTAGAACACCTCGGATCCGAAACACCATATATTTT,CASSRTPRIRNTIYF
once,TRBV6-1,TRBJ1-1,NA,TGTGCCAGCAACCGTCTGGACAGTGCGAACACTGAAGCTTTCTTT,CASNRLDSANTEAFF
NA,TRBV4-1,TRBJ1-1,NA,TGCGCCAGCAGCCAAGTGGGACCCGGGACTGAAGCTTTCTTT,CASSQVGPGTEAFF
few,TRBV7-9,TRBJ1-1,NA,TGTGCCAGCAGCGACCCCCGGCTGAACACTGAAGCTTTCTTT,CASSDPRLNTEAFF
NA,TRBV15,TRBJ1-2,TRBD1,TGTGCCACCAGCCTGACAGGGGTCTATGGCTACACCTTC,CATSLTGVYGYTF
NA,TRBV7-2,TRBJ1-2,NA,TGTGCCAGCAGCTTAGCGCGAAGGAGATCCTATGGCTACACCTTC,CASSLARRRSYGYTF
NA,TRBV28,TRBJ1-2,TRBD1,TGTGCCAGCAGTTTCCGATCTCTGGGGACAGGGGATAACTATGGCTACACCTTC,CASSFRSLGTGDNYGYTF
NA,TRBV27,TRBJ2-7,NA,TGTGCCAGCAGTTTCCTCCCCCTTAGCTCCTACGAGCAGTACTTC,CASSFLPLSSYEQYF
NA,TRBV7-9,TRBJ2-7,NA,TGTGCCAGCAGCTTAACGGGGTCCGAGCAGTACTTC,CASSLTGSEQYF
NA,TRBV5-1,TRBJ2-1,TRBD1,TGCGCCAGCAGGATAGGGGACAGCTCCTACAATGAGCAGTTCTTC,CASRIGDSSYNEQFF
NA,TRBV5-1,TRBJ2-3,TRBD2,TGCGCCAGCAGCTTGGCCACCACAGCGGGAGGGGTTACAGATACGCAGTATTTT,CASSLATTAGGVTDTQYF
NA,TRBV6-1,TRBJ1-5,NA,TGTGCCAGCAGTGAAGTTTTCGATCAGCCCCAGCATTTT,CASSEVFDQPQHF
NA,TRBV9,TRBJ1-2,NA,TGTGCCAGCAGCGTAGGGGGGGCAGGCTCAGGCTACACCTTC,CASSVGGAGSGYTF
NA,TRBV15,TRBJ2-2,NA,TGTGCCACCAGCAGAGATCGATACAGGGCTGCCGGGGAGCTGTTTTTT,CATSRDRYRAAGELFF
NA,TRBV27,TRBJ2-7,NA,TGTGCCAGCAGTTCTAACGGACTATCCGAGCAGTACTTC,CASSSNGLSEQYF
NA,TRBV6-5,TRBJ2-7,NA,TGTGCCAGCAGTTACGCGCGCGGATACGAGCAGTACTTC,CASSYARGYEQYF
NA,TRBV7-2,TRBJ2-7,TRBD2,TGTGCCAGCAGCTTAGCGACTAGCGGGGTTTACGAGCAGTACTTC,CASSLATSGVYEQYF
NA,TRBV10-1,TRBJ2-2,NA,TGCGCCAGCAGGACGGGGAACACCGGGGAGCTGTTTTTT,CASRTGNTGELFF
few,TRBV6-1,TRBJ1-2,TRBD1,TGTGCCAGCAGTACCGGGACAGGGACCTATGGCTACACCTTC,CASSTGTGTYGYTF
NA,TRBV2,TRBJ1-6,NA,TGTGCCAGCAGTGAAAATAATTCACCCCTCCACTTT,CASSENNSPLHF
few,TRBV10-3,TRBJ1-1,NA,TGTGCCATCAGTGAGTCCGGGGGACATCTGGGAGCTTTCTTT,CAISESGGHLGAFF
NA,TRBV6-1,TRBJ2-3,NA,TGTGCCAGCAGTGAAGTCGGCGGAGGGGACACAGATACGCAGTATTTT,CASSEVGGGDTDTQYF
NA,TRBV6-5,TRBJ2-3,NA,TGTGCCAGCCACCAAGCTAAGCCCACAGATACGCAGTATTTT,CASHQAKPTDTQYF
NA,TRBV27,TRBJ2-3,TRBD2,TGTGCCAGCAGTCCTCGCAGCGGGGGGGACACAGATACGCAGTATTTT,CASSPRSGGDTDTQYF
few,TRBV6-5,TRBJ2-7,NA,TGTGCCAGCAGTCCATCCGGGGTCTTCTCCTACGAGCAGTACTTC,CASSPSGVFSYEQYF
NA,TRBV5-1,TRBJ2-1,TRBD2,TGCGCCAGCAGCTGGACTAGCGGGAGAATAAATGAGCAGTTCTTC,CASSWTSGRINEQFF